The 12 T cell receptor beta chains listed next were all sequenced from one sample in a study of human T cells and chemical hapten exposure (dated by TCRdb to the early 2020s). Libraries were made using RACE. Data came from a NextSeq 500. TCRdb handled the public reads itself, with Q25 trimming in fastp and clone calling in MiXCR, and kept productive beta chains. Rows with a matching CDR3 protein are joined into one entry that keeps the most common DNA and genes. This sample holds tens of thousands of distinct CDR3 sequences; over 9.5% were observed only once. Approximately 6.2% of the sample is held by the ten biggest clonotypes. In the paper's terms, the time point label means: pre-sensitization, week 0. The sample's treatment or condition label, in plain terms: therapeutic diphenylcyclopropenone sensitization with weekly scalp DPC. Material: whole blood, obtained in connection with sensitization to the hapten diphenylcyclopropenone (DPC). These receptors came from a man aged 30 to 39 with alopecia areata. Some clones in this sample may be carry-over from other donors' samples.

The CDR3, as DNA: TGTGCCAGCCATAGGGGGGATACGCAGTATTTT. Translating it yields CASHRGDTQYF. The rearrangement uses TRBV27 and TRBJ2-3; perhaps TRBD1 as D (6 bases). This CDR3 is built from 11 residues. CDR1 and CDR2 from the germline V gene are MNHEY and SMNVEV (reference sequence). V lost 8 bases and J lost 6, with 9 bases in between.

The chain employs TRBV28 and TRBJ2-2; possible D gene TRBD2, 6 bases. In germline, CDR1 is MDHEN, CDR2 SYDVKM. This CDR3 region has 12 residues. V lost 8 bases and J lost 7, with 11 bases in between. The CDR3 sequence: CASPSGVGELFF. In DNA, the CDR3 is TGTGCCAGCCCTTCGGGGGTCGGGGAGCTGTTTTTT.

The genes are TRBV7-2 and TRBJ2-4; D is unresolved. From germline, CDR1 is SGHTA and CDR2 FQGNSA. CDR3 length: 12 amino acids. V lost 1 base, J lost 9 bases, and 7 bases lay in between. CDR3 DNA: TGTGCCAGCAGCTTAGGATCAGGCATTCAGTACTTC. Amino acids: CASSLGSGIQYF.

This clonotype has at least ten counts. The chain joins TRBV7-9 to TRBJ1-1; possible D gene TRBD1, 6 bases. The CDR3 spans 16 residues. Looked up from germline, CDR1 is SEHNR and CDR2 is FQNEAQ (reference sequence). V lost 5 bases, J lost 5 bases, and 21 bases lay in between. The CDR3, as DNA: TGTGCCAGCAGCATTCATACCAGGGGAGCGCGTACTGAAGCTTTCTTT. It translates to CASSIHTRGARTEAFF.

This clonotype has ten or more counts. The chain employs TRBV5-6 and TRBJ1-1; 9 bases are a match to TRBD1. Germline V lookup: CDR1 SGHDT, CDR2 YYEEEE. The CDR3 is made up of 16 amino acids. The trim removed 7 bases at V and 4 bases at J, leaving 14 bases unmatched. The CDR3 reads CASGQGTGIEGTEAFF. The CDR3 DNA sequence: TGTGCCAGCGGCCAAGGGACAGGGATCGAGGGCACTGAAGCTTTCTTT.

This clonotype was detected many times. The chain employs TRBV10-2 and TRBJ2-1; possible D gene TRBD1, 5 bases. Looked up from germline, CDR1 is WSHSY and CDR2 is SAAADI. Trimming pared 6 bases from V and 3 bases from J, leaving 12 bases between. CDR3 length equals 14 residues. CDR3 residues: CASSPRTNYNEQFF. CDR3 DNA: TGCGCCAGCAGCCCAAGGACAAACTACAATGAGCAGTTCTTC.

The rearrangement joins TRBV11-2 to TRBJ2-3; weak D call: TRBD1 (6 bases). CDR1 SGHAT and CDR2 FQNNGV come from the germline V gene. The CDR3 length is 15 residues. The ends were cut back, 1 base at V and 6 bases at J, with 14 bases in the middle. The CDR3 reads CASSLVGGGRDTQYF. As DNA, the CDR3 is TGTGCCAGCAGCTTAGTAGGGGGTGGTCGGGATACGCAGTATTTT.

V usage is TRBV9 and J usage is TRBJ2-7, with 7 bases identical to TRBD1. This CDR3 contains 15 residues. Germline V gene data show CDR1 as SGDLS and CDR2 as YYNGEE. The V gene end was trimmed by 0 bases and the J gene end by 3 bases; junction bases not matched to a gene: 6. The CDR3 bases are TGTGCCAGCAGCGTAGAAGAGACAGGGCGCTACGAGCAGTACTTC. Translated, it gives CASSVEETGRYEQYF.

This clonotype came up many times. The V and J genes are TRBV5-1 and TRBJ1-2; D gene ambiguous. Germline V gene data show CDR1 as SGHRS and CDR2 as YFSETQ. The V end lost 5 bases, the J end lost 0 bases, and 11 bases lay between the germline ends. The CDR3 is 14 residues long. CDR3 sequence (DNA): TGCGCCAGCAGAATCACAGAAACTAACTATGGCTACACCTTC. This gives the protein CASRITETNYGYTF.

This clonotype has just a few counts. The chain has TRBV7-2 and TRBJ2-7, with D hard to call. CDR3 length equals 13 residues. CDR1 is SGHTA and CDR2 is FQGNSA in the germline V gene. Trimming stripped 5 bases from V and 0 bases from J, with 8 bases between. Here the CDR3 reads CASSRHPSYEQYF. The CDR3, as DNA: TGTGCCAGCAGCCGACACCCCTCCTACGAGCAGTACTTC.

The genes are TRBV10-3 and TRBJ2-5; D could derive from TRBD1 or TRBD2 (5 bases each). V was pared by 6 bases and J by 6 bases, with 20 bases between. The CDR3 has 15 residues. Looked up from germline, CDR1 is ENHRY and CDR2 is SYGVKD. The CDR3 bases are TGTGCCATCAGCGAGATAGGGGAGCCGCTCAAGACCCAGTACTTC. This codes for CAISEIGEPLKTQYF.

Only a few counts were recorded for this clonotype. This rearrangement joins TRBV3-1 to TRBJ2-3; 13 bases are shared with TRBD2. The junction had 4 bases not matched to a gene; V was cut back by 1 base and J by 0 bases. The CDR3 has 18 residues. Germline V lookup: CDR1 LGHDT, CDR2 YNNKEL (reference sequence). The CDR3 is CASSQGTSGGLSTDTQYF. CDR3 DNA sequence: TGTGCCAGCAGCCAAGGGACTAGCGGGGGCCTTAGCACAGATACGCAGTATTTT.